The clone carrying this TCR beta chain was seen a single time. Its antigen is still unknown. This CDR3 has 15 amino acids. Germline loops: CDR1 SGHTA, CDR2 FQGNSA. Trimming cost V 4 bases and J 1 base; bases outside gene matches: 6. Clones were sequenced by immunoSEQ multiplex PCR, and TCRdb holds only the in-frame ones, with some missing. The data hold 140,000 to 150,000 clones, with around 83% observed a single time. These data come from a study of T cell responses to AZD1222 COVID-19 vaccine. Study-wide results and limits: At study baseline, merely a handful of AZD1222 recipients were seropositive. Reportedly, nearly half of unique spike TCRs recognized epitopes outside B.1.351/B.1.1.7 mutations. Repertoire samples came only from after the peak T cell response.

The clonotype comes from an adult who received the AZD1222 COVID-19 vaccine. This chain joins TRBV7-2 and TRBJ1-2; 7 nucleotides match TRBD1. The specimen comprised peripheral blood, sampled 28 days after the second AZD1222 dose. The DNA of the CDR3 is TGTGCCAGCAGCTCCAGACAGGGCCTTAACTATGGCTACACCTTC. This codes for CASSSRQGLNYGYTF.